This TCR beta chain emerged from a study of T cell clones after liver transplantation. As for the study in general: Samples came pre-transplant, pre-randomization before withdrawal, and post-randomization after withdrawal ended.

Profiling relied on immunoSEQ multiplex PCR, and the TCRdb table lists in-frame clones only, not all of them. The data hold about 50,000 clones, with over 65% observed a single time. Germline V CDR1 and CDR2: MNHEY, SVGAGI. This CDR3 has 16 amino acids. With V trimmed by 0 bases and J by 9 bases, 9 bases remained unmatched. Comments on this clone: Antigen specificity is unknown.

Whole-study findings and limits: Donor-reactive sequences fell more than third party-reactive ones, suggesting partial deletion.

The rearrangement joins TRBV6-5 to TRBJ2-2; TRBD1 matches at 8 bases. The specimen was CD4+ T cells from blood, collected roughly 55 months after liver transplant. This clonotype was sampled from a human patient who received a liver transplant. Some T cells may originate from the graft donor. The DNA of the CDR3 is TGTGCCAGCAGTTACTCCTGGCCCGGACAGGGCCGGGAGCTGTTTTTT. Translation: CASSYSWPGQGRELFF.